This record covers a single T cell receptor (beta chain). The antigen is unknown. This sample stems from a study of T cells after posttransplantation cyclophosphamide. Study-level results: Skin or GI-infiltrating T cells shared few TRB sequences with blood. After PTCy, TRB diversity resembled that of CNI/methotrexate controls. Donor-recipient repertoire similarity was low at 1-2 months, rising over year one.

CDR3 size: 15 residues. Unmatched junction bases numbered 7, after V lost 3 bases and J lost 5 bases. Germline CDR1 SGHNT, CDR2 YYREEE (reference sequence). The related graft donor's blood sample was taken on the day of bone marrow donation. Profiling relied on immunoSEQ multiplex PCR, and the TCRdb table lists in-frame clones only, not all of them. The table records 50,000 to 60,000 clones, around 94% of them present only once. Sequenced sample: PBMCs. The chain joins TRBV5-4 to TRBJ1-5, with 8 bases identical to TRBD1. This clonotype originated in a woman aged 25 to 39 in good health and a related stem cell transplant donor. The CDR3 DNA reads TGTGCCAGCAGCTCCGGGACAGGCAATGATCAGCCCCAGCATTTT. Translation gives CASSSGTGNDQPQHF.